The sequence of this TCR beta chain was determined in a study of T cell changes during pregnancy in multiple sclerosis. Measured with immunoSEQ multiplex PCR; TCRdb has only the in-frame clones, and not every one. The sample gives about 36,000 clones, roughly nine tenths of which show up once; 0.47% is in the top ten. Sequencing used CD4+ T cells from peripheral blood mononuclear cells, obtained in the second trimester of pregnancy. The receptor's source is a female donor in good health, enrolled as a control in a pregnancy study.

The CDR3, as DNA: TGTGCCTGGAAAACGGGACTCTACAATGAGCAGTTCTTC. Translation: CAWKTGLYNEQFF. This chain links TRBV30 with TRBJ2-1, with D tentatively TRBD2 (6 bases). The germline CDR1 and CDR2 sequences are GTSNPN and SVGIG (reference sequence). V lost 4 bases and J 3 bases, leaving 10 bases between the germline ends. The CDR3 extends over 13 amino acids.